These 28 T cell receptor beta chains were sequenced from one sample in a study of vaccination and CD4 T cells after COVID-19 (dated 2022 in TCRdb). These receptors are not linked to any known antigen. The intended sense of this specimen's treatment or condition label: roughly 10-day PBMC culture with coronavirus spike peptide pools or control peptides (ViraFEST assay). The receptor library was made with PCR. The sequencer listed for this sample is Illumina iSeq 100. At the Johns Hopkins FTIC core, DNA from the cultured CD4+ T cells underwent TCR sequencing with the Oncomine TCR Beta short-read assay. TCRdb's own reprocessing of the public reads used fastp at Q25 and MiXCR and kept productive beta chains. Every CDR3 protein is listed once, alongside the most common genes and DNA of its rows. The sample has under 25,000 distinct CDR3 sequences on record, 44% of them singletons. Together, the top ten hold roughly 25% of the sample.

This material consisted of CD4+ T cells from blood, cultured in vitro, taken before SARS-CoV-2 vaccination. These receptors were obtained from a human donor who had recovered from COVID-19.

This clonotype was seen only a few times. This chain links TRBV11-2 with TRBJ1-2, with D possibly matching TRBD1 (5 bases). Trimming cost V 1 base and J 4 bases, with 13 bases left between them. CDR3 length: 15 residues. The germline V gene encodes CDR1 SGHAT and CDR2 FQNNGV. The CDR3 region is CASSLGIGRGYGYTF. The DNA for the CDR3 is TGTGCCAGCAGCTTAGGAATAGGGAGGGGCTATGGCTACACCTTC. Looking up the rest from reference TRBV11-2 and TRBJ1-2 gives the full variable domain: EAGVAQSPRYKIIEKRQSVAFWCNPISGHATLYWYQQILGQGPKLLIQFQNNGVVDDSQLPKDRFSAERLKGVDSTLKIQPAKLEDSAVYLCASSLGIGRGYGYTFGSGTRLTVV.

The chain employs TRBV7-8 and TRBJ1-6; D may be TRBD1 (6 bases). V was trimmed by 5 bases and J by 7 bases, leaving 15 bases between them. Germline V lookup: CDR1 SGHVS, CDR2 FQNEAQ. There are 15 residues in the CDR3. CDR3 region: CASSRGGTRNSPLHF. CDR3 sequence (DNA): TGTGCCAGCAGCCGGGGCGGGACAAGGAATTCACCCCTCCACTTT.

The chain joins TRBV19 to TRBJ2-7, with TRBD2 as a possible D gene (7 bases). V lost 10 bases and J lost 3, with 16 bases in between. CDR3 length equals 13 residues. The germline CDR1 and CDR2 sequences are LNHDA and SQIVND (reference sequence). The CDR3 sequence is CATSRGAYYEQYF. The CDR3 DNA reads TGTGCCACCTCACGGGGGGCTTACTACGAGCAGTACTTC.

V is TRBV11-2 and J is TRBJ2-7, with TRBD2 matching over 7 bases. Germline trimming cut 8 bases from V and 7 bases from J; bases unmatched to any gene: 8. CDR1 SGHAT and CDR2 FQNNGV come from the germline V gene. The CDR3 runs to 12 residues. CDR3 region: CASGPLAREQYF. In nucleotides, the CDR3 is TGTGCCAGCGGCCCACTAGCGAGGGAGCAGTACTTC.

This clonotype showed up just a few times. This chain links TRBV21-1 with TRBJ2-7; the table's D gene call, TRBD1, was not cross checked with the DNA. TRBV21-1 is marked as a pseudogene. The CDR3 loop spans 17 amino acids. The CDR3 loop is CASSKAPQELSSYEQYF. The DNA for the CDR3 is TGTGCCAGCAGCAAAGCGCCACAGGAACTAAGCTCCTACGAGCAGTACTTC.

The rearrangement uses TRBV30 and TRBJ1-1; no firm D call. Deletions cut 2 bases from V and 2 bases from J, with 6 bases between. CDR3 size: 12 residues. Germline V gene data show CDR1 as GTSNPN and CDR2 as SVGIG (reference sequence). Here the CDR3 reads CAWSRENTEAFF. DNA of the CDR3: TGTGCCTGGAGTAGGGAAAACACTGAAGCTTTCTTT.

This chain joins TRBV6-1 and TRBJ2-4; a weak D match, TRBD1 (5 bases). The germline gives CDR1 MNHNS, CDR2 SASEGT. V gave up 6 bases and J gave up 2 bases, with 17 bases separating them. The CDR3 loop spans 16 amino acids. CDR3 nucleotide sequence: TGTGCCAGCAGCACAGGAAACGGACCAACCAAAAACATTCAGTACTTC. It is translated as CASSTGNGPTKNIQYF.

The chain uses TRBV14 and TRBJ1-6; no definite D call. V gave up 1 base and J gave up 5 bases, with 18 bases separating them. Germline V gene lookup returns CDR1 SGHDN and CDR2 FVKESK. The CDR3 totals 18 residues. The CDR3 region is CASSQGDYQRIDNSPLHF. As DNA, the CDR3 is TGTGCCAGCAGCCAAGGGGATTATCAGCGAATAGATAATTCACCCCTCCACTTT.

This clonotype was detected only a few times. J is TRBJ2-5 and V is TRBV25-1; the D is unclear. Trimming removed 4 bases from V and 4 bases from J, with 4 bases in between. This CDR3 has 11 amino acids. Germline CDR1 reads MGHDK; CDR2 reads SYGVNS. CDR3 sequence: CASSVSETQYF. CDR3 coding DNA: TGTGCCAGCAGTGTTTCAGAGACCCAGTACTTC.

The chain joins TRBV10-3 to TRBJ1-2; D is unclear. V lost 6 bases, J lost 6 bases, and 8 bases lay in between. From germline, CDR1 is ENHRY and CDR2 SYGVKD. The CDR3 length is 11 residues. CDR3 loop: CAIRLGDGYTF. CDR3 in DNA: TGTGCCATCAGGCTCGGAGATGGCTACACCTTC.

The chain joins TRBV19 to TRBJ2-7; 12 nucleotides line up with TRBD1. The CDR3 runs 17 residues. The trim removed 5 bases at V and 10 bases at J, leaving 18 bases unmatched. Germline values: CDR1 LNHDA, CDR2 SQIVND (reference sequence). The CDR3: CASSQTGYRDRGLEQYF. The CDR3 coding sequence is TGTGCCAGTAGTCAGACCGGTTACCGGGACAGGGGGCTTGAACAGTACTTC.

This chain's CDR3 is CASRSAGTPDTQYF. For the CDR3, the DNA is TGTGCCAGCAGAAGTGCGGGAACCCCAGATACGCAGTATTTT. The chain carries TRBV2 and TRBJ2-3; possibly TRBD2 for D (6 bases). Germline CDR1 is SNHLY and CDR2 is FYNNEI. V was trimmed by 6 bases and J by 4 bases, leaving 14 bases between them. The CDR3 spans 14 residues.

Details on this clonotype: At one of its ends the junction is not consistent with the germline gene, which may arise from a read error. The chain links TRBV6-5 to TRBJ2-3; TRBD1 agrees at 12 bases. Germline assignment: CDR1 MNHEY and CDR2 SVGAGI. The CDR3 has 15 residues. The CDR3 reads CASSYPGQGADTQYF. The CDR3 nucleotides are TGTGCCAGCAGTTATCCGGGACAGGGGGCAGACACGCAGTATTTT.

V usage is TRBV4-1 and J usage is TRBJ1-5; 9 bases align to TRBD1. This CDR3 has 17 residues. CDR1 MGHRA and CDR2 YSYEKL come from the germline V gene. V trimming: 1 base; J trimming: 3 bases; junction bases outside the gene matches: 7. The CDR3 is CASSQGWTGASNQPQHF. The CDR3 nucleotides read TGCGCCAGCAGCCAAGGTTGGACAGGGGCTTCCAATCAGCCCCAGCATTTT.

The CDR3 spells CASRGDRDYGYTF. The CDR3, as DNA: TGTGCCAGCAGGGGGGACAGGGATTATGGCTACACCTTC. The rearrangement links TRBV6-1 to TRBJ1-2; TRBD1 aligns across 9 bases. The V gene end was trimmed by 6 bases and the J gene end by 5 bases; junction bases not matched to a gene: 4. The length of the CDR3 is 13 residues. Germline CDR1 is MNHNS and CDR2 is SASEGT.

The chain employs TRBV7-8 and TRBJ1-3, with D unresolved. The V end was cut by 5 bases, the J end by 0 bases, with 8 bases between. The CDR3 runs to 14 residues. Germline CDR1 and CDR2: SGHVS and FQNEAQ. Written as DNA, the CDR3 is TGTGCCAGCAGCCCCGGAGGCTCTGGAAACACCATATATTTT. Translated: CASSPGGSGNTIYF.

The gene calls are TRBV7-2 and TRBJ2-7, with 7 bases lining up with TRBD1. Trimming cost V 0 bases and J 1 base; bases outside gene matches: 0. The CDR3 length is 14 residues. In germline, CDR1 is SGHTA, CDR2 FQGNSA. The CDR3 region has the DNA TGTGCCAGCAGCTTAGCGGGACAGTCCTACGAGCAGTACTTC. Translating gives CASSLAGQSYEQYF.

This chain connects TRBV11-3 to TRBJ1-1; the D is unclear. Germline CDR1 and CDR2: SGHNT and YENEEA. CDR3 length: 14 residues. V lost 5 bases to trimming and J lost 6 bases, with 16 bases between them. The CDR3 here is CASSASHGQPEAFF. CDR3 coding DNA: TGTGCCAGCAGCGCCAGTCACGGGCAACCTGAAGCTTTCTTT.

This clonotype was detected a few times. V gene TRBV7-3 combines with J gene TRBJ2-1, with 8 nucleotides matching TRBD1. The CDR3 runs 12 residues. CDR1 and CDR2 from the germline V gene are SGHTA and FQGTGA. Germline trimming cut 5 bases from V and 15 bases from J; bases unmatched to any gene: 9. DNA for the CDR3: TGTGCCAGCAGCACCGGACAGGGACGGACGTTCTTC. It translates to CASSTGQGRTFF.

This clonotype was counted a few times. The chain joins TRBV10-3 to TRBJ1-1; D perhaps matches TRBD1 (5 bases). V was trimmed by 0 bases and J by 8 bases, leaving 7 bases between them. Germline lookup yields CDR1 ENHRY and CDR2 SYGVKD. This CDR3 is 12 amino acids long. The CDR3 sequence is CAISESGAEAFF. The CDR3 bases are TGTGCCATCAGTGAGTCAGGGGCAGAAGCTTTCTTT.

The chain joins TRBV7-3 to TRBJ2-2, with 10 bases that match TRBD2. CDR1 SGHTA and CDR2 FQGTGA come from the germline V gene. The CDR3 has 16 residues. J gave up 5 bases and V 2 bases, and 5 bases lay outside the gene matches. CDR3 in DNA: TGTGCCAGCAGCTTAGGGCTAGCGGGAGTAACCGGGGAGCTGTTTTTT. Its translation is CASSLGLAGVTGELFF.

Only a few counts were recorded for this clonotype. This chain connects TRBV6-1 to TRBJ2-7, with TRBD1 matching over 9 bases. Per the germline V gene, CDR1 is MNHNS and CDR2 is SASEGT. V lost 4 bases, J lost 6 bases, and 4 bases stayed unmatched. The CDR3 has 13 amino acids. CDR3 amino acids: CASSVRQGGEQYF. CDR3 nucleotide sequence: TGTGCCAGCAGTGTGCGACAGGGGGGCGAGCAGTACTTC.

The chain has TRBV29-1 and TRBJ1-1; D remains ambiguous. The length of the CDR3 is 14 residues. Germline CDR1 is SQVTM and CDR2 is ANQGSEA. Trimming shortened V by 6 bases and J by 1 base, and 15 bases separated the two germline ends. The DNA for the CDR3 is TGCAGCGTGGGTCCGGGCCTAGCGAACACTGAAGCTTTCTTT. Its protein is CSVGPGLANTEAFF.

A word on this clonotype: At one end the junction does not follow the germline gene, possibly because of a read error. The rearrangement links TRBV7-6 to TRBJ2-3, with TRBD1 identical over 10 bases. CDR3 length: 16 residues. Germline V gives CDR1 SGHVS, CDR2 FNYEAQ. The CDR3 region has the DNA TGTGCCAGCAGCTTAGGGACAGGGGGGAGCACAGATGCGCAGTATTTT. This translates into CASSLGTGGSTDAQYF.

This rearrangement joins TRBV20-1 to TRBJ2-7, with a tentative D call TRBD2 (6 bases). Germline V gene lookup returns CDR1 DFQATT and CDR2 SNEGSKA (reference sequence). V lost 6 bases and J 3 bases, leaving 18 bases between the germline ends. This CDR3 spans 14 amino acids. CDR3 sequence reads: CSAGRSRESYEQYF. The CDR3 coding sequence is TGCAGTGCCGGTCGGTCTCGGGAGAGCTACGAGCAGTACTTC.

The gene calls are TRBV24-1 and TRBJ2-3, with TRBD2 identical over 9 bases. Trimming removed 4 bases from V and 4 bases from J; junction bases left unmatched: 8. The CDR3 length is 16 residues. Germline V CDR1 and CDR2: KGHDR, SFDVKD. CDR3 coding DNA: TGTGCCACCAGTGACAGCGTTAGCGGGAGTTCAGATACGCAGTATTTT. This gives the protein CATSDSVSGSSDTQYF.

This clonotype was detected only a few times. This chain connects TRBV20-1 to TRBJ1-5; the D gene is possibly TRBD1 (6 bases). Germline V gene sequence: CDR1 DFQATT, CDR2 SNEGSKA (reference sequence). The CDR3 is 18 residues long. V lost 0 bases and J 0 bases, leaving 18 bases between the germline ends. The CDR3 sequence is CSARDDGRGGDSNQPQHF. CDR3 DNA sequence: TGCAGTGCTAGAGATGATGGCAGGGGAGGGGATAGCAATCAGCCCCAGCATTTT.

The rearrangement uses TRBV6-2 or TRBV6-3 and TRBJ2-7, with TRBD1 as a possible D gene (5 bases). The CDR3 covers 13 residues. V was trimmed by 4 bases and J by 6 bases, leaving 13 bases between them. Germline values: CDR1 MNHEY, CDR2 SVGEGT. The DNA of the CDR3 is TGTGCCAGCAGTTTATCCAGGGCGGCCGAGCAGTACTTC. It specifies CASSLSRAAEQYF.